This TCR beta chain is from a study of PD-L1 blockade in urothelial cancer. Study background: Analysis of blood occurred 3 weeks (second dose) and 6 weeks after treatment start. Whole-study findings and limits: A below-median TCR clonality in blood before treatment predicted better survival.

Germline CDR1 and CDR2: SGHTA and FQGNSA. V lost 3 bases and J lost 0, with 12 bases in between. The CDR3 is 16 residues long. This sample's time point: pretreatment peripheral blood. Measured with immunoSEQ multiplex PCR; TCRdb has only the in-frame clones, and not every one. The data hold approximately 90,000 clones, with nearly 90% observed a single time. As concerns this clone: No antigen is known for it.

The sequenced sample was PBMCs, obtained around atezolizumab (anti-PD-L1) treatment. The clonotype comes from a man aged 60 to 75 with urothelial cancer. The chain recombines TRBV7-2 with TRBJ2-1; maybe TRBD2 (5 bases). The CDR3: CASSFVSGSSYNEQFF. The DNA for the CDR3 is TGTGCCAGCAGCTTTGTAAGCGGAAGCTCCTACAATGAGCAGTTCTTC.